These T cell receptor beta chains were read from a single sample in a study of shared clonotypes between healthy human individuals. Produced via immunoSEQ multiplex PCR; TCRdb's table is partial and in-frame only. Among some 2 million clones listed, about 94% were seen once. Sequencing was done on a sample of naive CD8+ T cells sorted from blood. Receptors were obtained from a man younger than 35 in good health. Each CDR3 is given with its conserved first and last residue. A D gene is named only where the DNA matches it firmly. A clone size is listed for some rows: how often the clone was seen (once, few, many), or a class if it is expanded.

CASHSHEQYF	TGCGCCAGCCATTCGCACGAGCAGTACTTC	few	NA	TRBV10-2	TRBJ2-7
CAWSRHNTGELFF	TGTGCCTGGAGTAGGCATAACACCGGGGAGCTGTTTTTT	NA	NA	TRBV30	TRBJ2-2
CASRGGAADSTDTQYF	TGCGCCAGCCGGGGGGGGGCCGCCGATAGCACAGATACGCAGTATTTT	NA	TRBD2	TRBV4-1	TRBJ2-3
CASSIDLYSPQPTGELFF	TGTGCCAGTAGTATAGATCTATACAGTCCGCAACCCACCGGGGAGCTGTTTTTT	NA	NA	TRBV19	TRBJ2-2
CASSLVGNKNIQYF	TGTGCCAGCAGCTTAGTCGGCAACAAAAACATTCAGTACTTC	once	NA	TRBV11-2	TRBJ2-4
CASSLGGDMDGYTF	TGTGCCAGCAGCTTGGGAGGGGATATGGATGGCTACACCTTC	NA	NA	TRBV5-4	TRBJ1-2
CASSSDRVNEQYF	TGTGCCAGCAGTTCCGACAGGGTAAACGAGCAGTACTTC	once	TRBD1	TRBV27	TRBJ2-7
CASSLEEGTSETQYF	TGTGCCAGCAGCTTAGAGGAAGGGACTAGTGAGACCCAGTACTTC	NA	TRBD2	TRBV7-9	TRBJ2-5
CSVRQGGGEQYF	TGCAGCGTTAGACAGGGAGGGGGCGAGCAGTACTTC	NA	NA	TRBV29-1	TRBJ2-7
CASSLLGSENEQFF	TGTGCCAGCAGCTTATTGGGGTCGGAGAATGAGCAGTTCTTC	NA	NA	TRBV7-6	TRBJ2-1
CASSLDRDAYNSPLHF	TGTGCCAGCAGCTTGGACAGGGACGCCTATAATTCACCCCTCCACTTT	NA	NA	TRBV5-4	TRBJ1-6
CAIGRDDEQFF	TGTGCCATTGGCAGGGACGATGAGCAGTTCTTC	once	NA	TRBV10-3	TRBJ2-1
CASSLTSGGNEQYF	TGTGCCAGCAGCTTAACTAGCGGGGGTAACGAGCAGTACTTC	NA	TRBD2	TRBV5-5	TRBJ2-7
CASSLWGTTEAFF	TGTGCCAGCAGTTTATGGGGAACCACTGAAGCTTTCTTT	NA	NA	TRBV27	TRBJ1-1
CAISGYRDRNTGELFF	TGTGCCATCAGTGGATACCGGGACCGAAACACCGGGGAGCTGTTTTTT	NA	NA	TRBV10-3	TRBJ2-2
CASSLTRRDVEFF	TGTGCCAGCAGCTTAACCCGCCGAGATGTGGAGTTCTTC	NA	NA	TRBV13	TRBJ2-1
CAWSVGAFPTETQYF	TGTGCCTGGAGTGTCGGAGCTTTCCCCACAGAGACCCAGTACTTC	NA	NA	TRBV30	TRBJ2-5
CASSVPQEGGNEQFF	TGTGCCAGCAGTGTCCCCCAGGAGGGAGGCAATGAGCAGTTCTTC	NA	NA	TRBV2	TRBJ2-1
CASSLAGGTGELFF	TGTGCCAGCAGTTTAGCGGGAGGGACCGGGGAGCTGTTTTTT	NA	TRBD2	TRBV28	TRBJ2-2
CASSDEPGQGNYGYTF	TGTGCCAGCAGCGACGAGCCGGGACAGGGAAACTATGGCTACACCTTC	NA	TRBD1	TRBV9	TRBJ1-2
CASSDWGARYEQYF	TGTGCCAGCAGTGATTGGGGGGCGAGATACGAGCAGTACTTC	NA	NA	TRBV6-5	TRBJ2-7
CASSLVEAFF	TGTGCCAGCAGCTTAGTGGAAGCTTTCTTT	NA	NA	TRBV7-9	TRBJ1-1
CASSLAEYDEQYF	TGTGCCAGCAGCTTAGCAGAGTACGACGAGCAGTACTTC	NA	NA	TRBV7-9	TRBJ2-7
CASSQVTSERYEQYF	TGCGCCAGCAGCCAAGTTACTAGCGAGCGGTACGAGCAGTACTTC	NA	TRBD2	TRBV4-3	TRBJ2-7
CASSLGGWDVNF	TGTGCCAGCAGCTTAGGGGGATGGGACGTCAACTTC	NA	NA	TRBV7-9	TRBJ2-7
CASSQEGGSYEQYF	TGCGCCAGCAGCCAAGAGGGGGGATCCTACGAGCAGTACTTC	NA	NA	TRBV4-1	TRBJ2-7
CASSHADSMNTEAFF	TGCGCCAGCAGCCACGCGGACAGCATGAACACTGAAGCTTTCTTT	few	NA	TRBV4-1	TRBJ1-1
CASSYSGSGTDTQYF	TGTGCCAGCAGTTATAGCGGGAGCGGGACAGATACGCAGTATTTT	NA	TRBD2	TRBV6-5	TRBJ2-3
CAWDDTEAFF	TGTGCCTGGGATGACACTGAAGCTTTCTTT	NA	NA	TRBV30	TRBJ1-1
CASSLVGQAYEQYF	TGTGCCAGCAGCTTAGTGGGCCAGGCCTACGAGCAGTACTTC	NA	NA	TRBV7-8	TRBJ2-7
CASSLGPLAGEYNEQFF	TGTGCCAGCAGCCTAGGGCCCCTAGCGGGAGAATACAATGAGCAGTTCTTC	NA	TRBD2	TRBV7-8	TRBJ2-1
CASSEAGAGLSQPQHF	TGTGCCAGCAGTGAGGCAGGGGCAGGTCTTAGTCAGCCCCAGCATTTT	NA	NA	TRBV25-1	TRBJ1-5
CASSLDNTEAFF	TGTGCCAGCAGCTTAGATAACACTGAAGCTTTCTTT	NA	NA	TRBV7-8	TRBJ1-1
CASSPTPSSYNEQFF	TGTGCCAGCAGCCCGACCCCCAGCTCCTACAATGAGCAGTTCTTC	NA	NA	TRBV5-6	TRBJ2-1
CASSDLPSGQGQPQHF	TGTGCCAGCAGTGACCTCCCCTCGGGACAGGGTCAGCCCCAGCATTTT	NA	TRBD1	TRBV28	TRBJ1-5
CASSSGQGAHYGYTF	TGTGCCAGCAGCTCTGGACAGGGTGCTCACTATGGCTACACCTTC	NA	TRBD1	TRBV11-2	TRBJ1-2
CSAREAEAFF	TGCAGTGCTAGGGAGGCTGAAGCTTTCTTT	once	NA	TRBV20-1	TRBJ1-1
CASSPRSRAGGETQYF	TGTGCCAGCAGTCCCCGGTCGAGAGCGGGGGGGGAGACCCAGTACTTC	NA	TRBD2	TRBV27	TRBJ2-5
CASSLIQGDEQYF	TGTGCCAGCAGTTTAATACAGGGCGACGAGCAGTACTTC	NA	NA	TRBV27	TRBJ2-7
CASSISGPFTDTQYF	TGTGCCAGTAGTATAAGCGGACCCTTCACAGATACGCAGTATTTT	NA	NA	TRBV19	TRBJ2-3
CASSPTDRDWTEAFF	TGTGCCAGCAGTCCTACAGACAGGGACTGGACTGAAGCTTTCTTT	NA	TRBD1	TRBV27	TRBJ1-1
CASSGEQGWTDTQYF	TGCGCCAGCAGCGGGGAACAGGGCTGGACAGATACGCAGTATTTT	NA	NA	TRBV5-1	TRBJ2-3
CASSLLRDTDTQYF	TGTGCCAGCAGCTTGCTTAGAGACACAGATACGCAGTATTTT	NA	NA	TRBV11-2	TRBJ2-3
CATSRGDSLITDTQYF	TGTGCCACCAGCAGAGGAGACTCCCTAATCACAGATACGCAGTATTTT	NA	NA	TRBV15	TRBJ2-3
CASSQDYSGAHNVDTQYF	TGCGCCAGCAGCCAGGACTATAGCGGGGCCCATAATGTAGATACGCAGTATTTT	NA	TRBD2	TRBV4-1	TRBJ2-3
CASSDGEQFF	TGTGCCAGCAGTGATGGTGAGCAGTTCTTC	few	NA	TRBV2	TRBJ2-1
CASSPDGEKLFF	TGTGCCAGCAGTCCGGACGGGGAAAAACTGTTTTTT	NA	NA	TRBV28	TRBJ1-4
CASTNWTDKMNTEAFF	TGTGCCAGCACCAATTGGACAGATAAAATGAACACTGAAGCTTTCTTT	NA	NA	TRBV6-4	TRBJ1-1
CASSFSPANYEQYF	TGTGCCAGCAGCTTCAGCCCCGCAAATTACGAGCAGTACTTC	NA	NA	TRBV9	TRBJ2-7
CASSITGSSYNSPLHF	TGTGCCAGCAGTATCACAGGGTCCTCCTATAATTCACCCCTCCACTTT	NA	NA	TRBV27	TRBJ1-6
CASSLVARRANSPLHF	TGTGCCAGCAGCTTAGTTGCCCGTCGGGCTAATTCACCCCTCCACTTT	NA	NA	TRBV13	TRBJ1-6
CASSLGGIGTEAFF	TGCGCCAGCAGCTTGGGGGGGATAGGCACTGAAGCTTTCTTT	NA	NA	TRBV5-1	TRBJ1-1